Listed below are T cell receptor beta chains from one sample, sequenced in a study of shared clonotypes between healthy human individuals. Profiled with immunoSEQ multiplex PCR; TCRdb holds only in-frame clones, not every one. This table has about 1.5 million clones, around 97% appearing once. Material: naive CD4+ T cells sorted from blood. Receptor source: a man aged 25 to 40 in good health. Both conserved end residues are part of each CDR3. D genes are given only for firm matches. The listing skips clone size in some rows; elsewhere it reads once, few, many or a size class.

TRBV28,few,NA,TRBJ1-4,TGTGCCAGCAGTTTAAGACTTCCTCCGGCGGAACTGTTTTTT,CASSLRLPPAELFF
TRBV18,once,TRBD1,TRBJ1-1,TGTGCCAGCTCACGTTCCGGGACAGGGGTCCCCCACACTGAAGCTTTCTTT,CASSRSGTGVPHTEAFF
TRBV5-6,NA,NA,TRBJ2-3,TGTGCCAGCAGCTTAATGGGGATTAGCACAGATACGCAGTATTTT,CASSLMGISTDTQYF
TRBV5-4,NA,NA,TRBJ1-5,TGTGCCAGCAGCCCGGGGTTAGGGCTTCAGCCCCAGCATTTT,CASSPGLGLQPQHF
TRBV25-1,NA,NA,TRBJ2-7,TGTGCCAGCAGTGATCAGGCCATCTCCTACGAGCAGTACTTC,CASSDQAISYEQYF
TRBV10-3,NA,NA,TRBJ2-5,TGTGCCATCAGCCCCGATGGGACGCCAACGGAGACCCAGTACTTC,CAISPDGTPTETQYF
TRBV6-1,NA,TRBD2,TRBJ2-3,TGTGCCAGCAGTGCAACTAGCGGGAGTATTCAAGATACGCAGTATTTT,CASSATSGSIQDTQYF
TRBV7-2,NA,TRBD1,TRBJ1-2,TGTGCCAGCAGCTTAAAGGGACAGGGCTATGGCTACACCTTC,CASSLKGQGYGYTF
TRBV6-5,once,NA,TRBJ2-7,TGTGCCAGCAGTTATGGGATCTCCTACGAGCAGTACTTC,CASSYGISYEQYF
TRBV5-1,NA,NA,TRBJ2-1,TGCGCCAGCAGCTTGGGGGGGACCATCATTTACAATGAGCAGTTCTTC,CASSLGGTIIYNEQFF
TRBV18,NA,TRBD1,TRBJ1-1,TGTGCCAGCTCACCACTCCGGGACAGAGCTGAAGCTTTCTTT,CASSPLRDRAEAFF
TRBV2,once,TRBD2,TRBJ2-2,TGTGCCAGCAGTGCCCTAGCGGGAGGTACGGTCGGGGAGCTGTTTTTT,CASSALAGGTVGELFF
TRBV7-6,NA,TRBD2,TRBJ2-5,TGTGCCAGCAGCTTAGCCGTTAGCGGGAGGATGAAGACCCAGTACTTC,CASSLAVSGRMKTQYF
TRBV10-1,NA,NA,TRBJ2-5,TGCGCCAGCAGTGAGGCCCCGGGACGGCAGTCGGAGACCCAGTACTTC,CASSEAPGRQSETQYF
TRBV5-1,NA,NA,TRBJ2-7,TGCGCCAGCAGCTTGGAGACAGGCCCTCATGTCGAGCAGTACTTC,CASSLETGPHVEQYF
TRBV5-1,NA,NA,TRBJ2-3,TGCGCCAGCAGCTTCGGAACGGGGGATACGCAGTATTTT,CASSFGTGDTQYF
TRBV5-5,NA,NA,TRBJ1-5,TGTGCCAGCAGCTTGGCTGGGGGAGATCAGCCCCAGCATTTT,CASSLAGGDQPQHF
TRBV19,once,TRBD1,TRBJ2-3,TGTGCCAGTAGTTTACGGACAGGGGGAGATACGCAGTATTTT,CASSLRTGGDTQYF
TRBV18,NA,TRBD1,TRBJ2-1,TGTGCCAGCTCACCGTGGGACAGGGAACGGAATGAGCAGTTCTTC,CASSPWDRERNEQFF
TRBV9,NA,TRBD1,TRBJ2-4,TGTGCCAGCAGCGTAGCCCTAACAGGGGCTGGGGGAGACAAAAACATTCAGTACTTC,CASSVALTGAGGDKNIQYF
TRBV21-1,NA,NA,TRBJ1-1,TGTGCCAGCAGCAAAGTGAGGCAGTTTAACACTGAAGCTTTCTTT,CASSKVRQFNTEAFF
TRBV29-1,NA,TRBD1,TRBJ2-7,TGCAGCGCCGCCACGGGACAGGGGGCCTACGAGCAGTACTTC,CSAATGQGAYEQYF